This T cell receptor beta chain is drawn from a study of beta chain features in type 1 diabetes (dated by TCRdb to 2017 to 2018). Regarding the research as a whole: Patients and healthy donors did not differ in mean age, gender distribution, total cell number or subset yield. Whereas all 30 or so donors provided naive and central memory subsets, regulatory and stem cell-like memory subsets were isolated from just 8 patients and about 8 healthy donors. In the study, TCRB repertoires of sorted circulating CD4+ T cell subsets from recently diagnosed type 1 diabetes patients were compared with those of matched healthy donors. A total of 100 million to 110 million sorted cells were examined across all samples, and a strong correlation was observed between cell number per subset and RNA yield.

There are a few counts of this clone. The antigen it binds to is not known. Within one base of it there is no much larger clone, and no base qualities were kept. The entire isolated RNA was reverse transcribed using the High Capacity cDNA Reverse Transcription Kit, and thus expressed TCRB transcripts were sequenced. Deep immunoSEQ sequencing was applied to naive, central memory and regulatory T cell samples, giving an average of roughly 3.3 million total reads per sample. Sorted cells were lysed in RLT buffer and RNA was extracted with DNase-treated RNeasy Micro or Mini kits, depending on cell number. To prevent cross-contamination, each cell subset was processed individually, whereas patient and healthy donor samples were processed jointly. The immunoSEQ multiplex PCR was used to amplify TCRB sequences from cDNA, yielding 87-bp fragments that span the CDR3 region. The amplicons were sequenced using the Illumina HiSeq platform. The published analysis was carried out like this. PCR bias was computationally corrected using synthetic template baselines, reads within Hamming distance 2 were collapsed, and singletons that could not be merged were discarded. Reads were aligned to IMGT to assign V, D and J genes, CDR3 length, and insertions or deletions at six rearrangement sites. Within each subset, clonotype counts were normalized to sorted cell number, after which true diversity and Gini coefficients were computed with the tcR R package. The overlap coefficient, calculated on TCRB nucleotide sequences, was used to quantify repertoire sharing. Out-of-frame TCRB sequences from naive cells were analyzed as a proxy for the pre-selection repertoire. In TCRdb, the immuneACCESS table is reduced to in-frame sequences with V and J assigned. These tables do not hold every clone; where another copy was compared, an unresolved V gene accounts for under half, and the others remain unexplained. V and J calls plus clone size are reproduced from that table; the DNA served to infer D and trimming. This sample lists hundreds of thousands of clones; about 32% were detected once. The ten most abundant clones make up 0.06% to 0.07% of the sample.

Each donor gave one peripheral blood draw, averaging around 120 mL, which was collected into heparinised tubes. Naive, central memory, regulatory and stem cell-like memory CD4+ T cells were sorted on a BD FACSAria II using a panel including CD45RO, CCR7, CD25, CD127, CD95 and CD27. A purity above 95% was achieved for all sorted populations. PBMCs were isolated immediately by Lymphoprep density gradient centrifugation and stained directly without culture. Samples were stained and sorted in pairs, with one healthy donor and one patient per experiment, so that batch effects were minimized. Study-wide findings and limitations: Shorter templates might have been favored by PCR, but patient and control samples were amplified and corrected together, so both groups would have been affected equally by any skew. Because cDNA was sequenced instead of genomic DNA, highly expressing activated cells could be over-represented, though the groups showed no difference in activation or CD3 levels. Naive, central memory and regulatory TCRB repertoires appeared more similar among patients than among healthy donors. Fewer insertions and more nucleotide deletions at VDJ recombination sites were observed in patients with type 1 diabetes, implying thymic rearrangement abnormalities. A moderate but significant shortening of TCRB CDR3 length was observed in type 1 diabetes patients in all four CD4+ subsets. Because the HLA sub-analyses included only small numbers of individuals, any influence of HLA type on TCRB rearrangement was left unresolved.

The receptor's source is a man between 18 and 35 years old in good health. The sequenced sample consisted of naive CD4+ T cells from blood. The cell subset or site label corresponds to: true naive CD4+ T cells.

The DNA reads as follows: TGTGCCATCAGTTATGGGGTTGCCCGCACAGATACGCAGTATTTT. Its protein reads: CAISYGVARTDTQYF. Recombination linked TRBV10-3 to TRBJ2-3; the D gene is not confidently resolved. In the germline V gene, CDR1 corresponds to ENHRY and CDR2 to SYGVKD. V is reduced by 5 bases and J by 1 base, leaving a spacing of 13 bases between them. From cysteine to phenylalanine, the CDR3 is 15 amino acids long. The kept DNA is CDR3 alone, 45 bases in frame from the first base.